This paragraph covers one T cell receptor beta chain sequence. Its antigen remains unknown. There are 15 residues in the CDR3. Between the trimmed V and J ends, which lost 0 bases and 14 bases, there was a span of 22 bases. Germline values: CDR1 SGHVS, CDR2 FQNEAQ. This sample was taken from a study of CD8+CD57+ T cells in acquired aplastic anemia. Overall study context: Sorted CD4+ and CD8+ cells yielded DNA averaging around 3 ug. General study results and limits: Patients and controls turned out to have roughly 30 CD8+ CDR3 sequences in common. Patients versus controls showed no significant CD8+ Simpson's diversity difference.

TCR beta VDJ and CDR3 were profiled, and genomic DNA was the template. TCRdb reprocessed the reads via MiXCR and lists one record per CDR3 protein. The sample lists 270,000 or so distinct CDR3 sequences; approximately 79% were seen once. By flow cytometry, patients selected for sequencing had shown an expansion of CD8+CD57+ cells. At the time of blood sampling, patients had not yet received any therapy. This TCR came from a human donor with aplastic anemia. Material: sorted CD4+, CD8+, or CD8+CD57+ T cells (not recorded which) from PBMCs. The chain carries TRBV7-8 and TRBJ1-2; no reliable D call. Here the CDR3 DNA reads TGTGCCAGCAGCTTAGCGCTGGAGCCCGACTCGCAGTATACCTTC. As protein: CASSLALEPDSQYTF.